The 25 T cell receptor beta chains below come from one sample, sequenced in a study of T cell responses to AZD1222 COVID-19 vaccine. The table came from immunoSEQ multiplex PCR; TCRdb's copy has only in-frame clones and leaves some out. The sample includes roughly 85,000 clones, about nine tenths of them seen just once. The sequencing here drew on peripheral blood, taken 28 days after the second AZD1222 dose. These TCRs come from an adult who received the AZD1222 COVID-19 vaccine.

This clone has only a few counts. In DNA, the CDR3 is TGCGCCAGCAGCCAAGACTTAGGGAAACTGGGCAGACAATTTACTAACTATGGCTACACCTTC. Its protein product is CASSQDLGKLGRQFTNYGYTF. This chain joins TRBV4-3 and TRBJ1-2; no reliable D call. This CDR3 has 21 amino acids. Trimming took 0 bases from V and 0 from J, leaving 26 bases between them. Germline assignment: CDR1 LGHNA and CDR2 YSLEER.

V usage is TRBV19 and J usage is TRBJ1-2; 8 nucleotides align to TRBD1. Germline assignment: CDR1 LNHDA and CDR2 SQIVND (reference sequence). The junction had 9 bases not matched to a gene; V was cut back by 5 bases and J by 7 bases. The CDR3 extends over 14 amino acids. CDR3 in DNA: TGTGCCAGTAGTTCCCTGGCAGGGGGCAGTGGCTACACCTTC. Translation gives CASSSLAGGSGYTF.

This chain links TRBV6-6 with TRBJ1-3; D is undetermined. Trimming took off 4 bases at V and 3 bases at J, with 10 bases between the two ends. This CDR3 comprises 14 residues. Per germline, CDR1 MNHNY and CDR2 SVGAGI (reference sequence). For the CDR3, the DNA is TGTGCCAGCAGTTCACATGGGGATGGAAACACCATATATTTT. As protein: CASSSHGDGNTIYF.

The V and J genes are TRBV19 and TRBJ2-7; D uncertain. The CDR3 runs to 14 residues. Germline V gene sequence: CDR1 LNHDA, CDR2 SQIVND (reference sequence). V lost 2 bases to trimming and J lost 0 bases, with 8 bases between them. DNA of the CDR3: TGTGCCAGTAGTATATCTGAGTTCTCCTACGAGCAGTACTTC. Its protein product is CASSISEFSYEQYF. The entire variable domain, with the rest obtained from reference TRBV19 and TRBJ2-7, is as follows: DGGITQSPKYLFRKEGQNVTLSCEQNLNHDAMYWYRQDPGQGLRLIYYSQIVNDFQKGDIAEGYSVSREKKESFPLTVTSAQKNPTAFYLCASSISEFSYEQYFGPGTRLTVT.

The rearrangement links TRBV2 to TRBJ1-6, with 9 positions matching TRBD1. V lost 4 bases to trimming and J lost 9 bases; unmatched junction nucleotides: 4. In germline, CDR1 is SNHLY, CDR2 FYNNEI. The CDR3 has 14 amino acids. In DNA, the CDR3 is TGTGCCAGCAGTGGGGACAGGGCCGCTTCACCCCTCCACTTT. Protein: CASSGDRAASPLHF.

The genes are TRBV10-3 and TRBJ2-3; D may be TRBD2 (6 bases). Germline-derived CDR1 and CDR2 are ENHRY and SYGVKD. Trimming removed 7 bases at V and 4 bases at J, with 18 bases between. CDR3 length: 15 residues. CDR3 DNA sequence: TGTGCCATCACCTCGTCTTGGGGGGTAGCAGATACGCAGTATTTT. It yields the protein CAITSSWGVADTQYF.

CDR3 residues: CASSLAAQTGNEKLFF. The CDR3 DNA follows: TGTGCCAGCAGCTTGGCGGCCCAGACGGGAAATGAAAAACTGTTTTTT. The chain recombines TRBV5-4 with TRBJ1-4; no clear D gene. The CDR3 has 16 residues. Germline V gene lookup returns CDR1 SGHNT and CDR2 YYREEE (reference sequence). Trimming cost V 0 bases and J 5 bases, with 14 bases left between them.

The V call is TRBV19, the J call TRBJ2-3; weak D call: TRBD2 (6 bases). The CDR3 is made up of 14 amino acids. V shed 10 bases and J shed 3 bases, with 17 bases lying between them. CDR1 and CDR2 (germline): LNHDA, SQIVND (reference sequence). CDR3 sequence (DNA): TGTGCCACAGCCATTCTAGCGACAACAGATACGCAGTATTTT. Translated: CATAILATTDTQYF.

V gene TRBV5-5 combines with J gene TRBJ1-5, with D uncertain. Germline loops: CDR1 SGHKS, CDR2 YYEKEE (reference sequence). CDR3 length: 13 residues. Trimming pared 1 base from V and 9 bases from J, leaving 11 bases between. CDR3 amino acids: CASSLTGASPQHF. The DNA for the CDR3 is TGTGCCAGCAGCTTGACTGGTGCCTCGCCCCAGCATTTT.

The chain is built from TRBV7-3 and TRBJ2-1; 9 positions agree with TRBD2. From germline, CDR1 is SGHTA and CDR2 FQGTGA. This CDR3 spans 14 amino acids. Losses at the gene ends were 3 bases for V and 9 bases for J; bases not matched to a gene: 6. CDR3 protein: CASSLTGTSTEQFF. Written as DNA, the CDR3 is TGTGCCAGCAGCTTGACCGGGACTAGCACTGAGCAGTTCTTC.

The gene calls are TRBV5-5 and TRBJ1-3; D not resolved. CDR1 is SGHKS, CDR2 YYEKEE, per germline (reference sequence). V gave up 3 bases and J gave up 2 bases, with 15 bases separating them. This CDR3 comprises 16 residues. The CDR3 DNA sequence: TGTGCCAGCAGCTCCACTGTTCGGGCTACTGGAAACACCATATATTTT. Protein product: CASSSTVRATGNTIYF.

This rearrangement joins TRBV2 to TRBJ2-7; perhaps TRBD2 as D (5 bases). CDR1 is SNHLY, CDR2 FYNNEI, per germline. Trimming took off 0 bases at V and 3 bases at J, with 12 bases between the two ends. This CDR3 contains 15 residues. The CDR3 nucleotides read TGTGCCAGCAGTGAAGCGGCAGGACTTTACTACGAGCAGTACTTC. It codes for CASSEAAGLYYEQYF. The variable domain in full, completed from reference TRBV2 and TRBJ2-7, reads EPEVTQTPSHQVTQMGQEVILRCVPISNHLYFYWYRQILGQKVEFLVSFYNNEISEKSEIFDDQFSVERPDGSNFTLKIRSTKLEDSAMYFCASSEAAGLYYEQYFGPGTRLTVT.

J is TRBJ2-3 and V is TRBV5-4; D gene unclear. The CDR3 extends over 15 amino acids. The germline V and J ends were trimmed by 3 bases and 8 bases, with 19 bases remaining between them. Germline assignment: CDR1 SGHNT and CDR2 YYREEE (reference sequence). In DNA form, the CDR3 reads TGTGCCAGCAGCTCAGAACTAACTGGTATGCGTACGCAGTATTTT. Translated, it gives CASSSELTGMRTQYF.

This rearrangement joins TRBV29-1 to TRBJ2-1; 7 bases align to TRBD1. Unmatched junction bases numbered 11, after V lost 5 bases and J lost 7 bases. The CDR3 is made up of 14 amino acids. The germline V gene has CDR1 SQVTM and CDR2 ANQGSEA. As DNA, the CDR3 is TGCAGCGTTTGGTCGTCAGGGGGTTGGAATGAGCAGTTCTTC. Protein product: CSVWSSGGWNEQFF.

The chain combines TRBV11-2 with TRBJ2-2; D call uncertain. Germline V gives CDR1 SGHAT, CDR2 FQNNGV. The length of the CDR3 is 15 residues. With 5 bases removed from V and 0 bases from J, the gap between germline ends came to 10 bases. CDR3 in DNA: TGTGCCAGCAGCGTTGTTTCCGCGAACACCGGGGAGCTGTTTTTT. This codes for CASSVVSANTGELFF.

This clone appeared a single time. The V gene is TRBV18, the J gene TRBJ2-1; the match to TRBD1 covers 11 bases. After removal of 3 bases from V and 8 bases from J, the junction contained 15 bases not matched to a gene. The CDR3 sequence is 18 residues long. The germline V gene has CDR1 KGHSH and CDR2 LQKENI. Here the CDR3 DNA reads TGTGCCAGCTCACCGGCTTCATCCGGGACAGGGGGGAGCCATGAGCAGTTCTTC. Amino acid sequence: CASSPASSGTGGSHEQFF.

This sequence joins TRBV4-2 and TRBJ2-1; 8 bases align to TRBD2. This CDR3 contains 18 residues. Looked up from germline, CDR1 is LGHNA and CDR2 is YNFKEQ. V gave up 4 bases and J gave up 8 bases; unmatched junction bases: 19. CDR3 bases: TGTGCCAGCAGCCCAATAGGGGGAGAGGGACTAGAGCCCCATGAGCAGTTCTTC. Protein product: CASSPIGGEGLEPHEQFF.

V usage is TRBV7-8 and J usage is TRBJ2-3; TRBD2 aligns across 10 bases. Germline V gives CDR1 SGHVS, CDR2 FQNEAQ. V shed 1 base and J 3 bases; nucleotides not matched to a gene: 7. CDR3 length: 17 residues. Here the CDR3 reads CASSLGLLAGMTDTQYF. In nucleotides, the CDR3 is TGTGCCAGCAGCTTAGGCCTACTAGCGGGAATGACAGATACGCAGTATTTT.

The CDR3, as DNA: TGTGCCAGCAGCAAGGGGATCTTTCAGCCCCAGCATTTT. Amino acid sequence: CASSKGIFQPQHF. J is TRBJ1-5 and V is TRBV7-3, with D perhaps matching TRBD1 (5 bases). Germline CDR1 is SGHTA and CDR2 is FQGTGA. The CDR3 totals 13 residues. V lost 5 bases, J lost 6 bases, and 11 bases lay in between.

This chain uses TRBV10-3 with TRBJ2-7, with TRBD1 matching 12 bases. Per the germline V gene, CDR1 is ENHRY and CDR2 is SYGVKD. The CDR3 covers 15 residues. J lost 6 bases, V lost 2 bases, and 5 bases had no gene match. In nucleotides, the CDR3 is TGTGCCATCAGTGAGCCCGGGACAGGGGGCCTCGAGCAGTACTTC. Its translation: CAISEPGTGGLEQYF.

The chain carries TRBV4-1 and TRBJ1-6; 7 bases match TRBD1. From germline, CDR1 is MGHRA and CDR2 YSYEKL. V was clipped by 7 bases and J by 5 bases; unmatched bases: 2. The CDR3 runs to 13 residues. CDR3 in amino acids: CASTGQDNSPLHF. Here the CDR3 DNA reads TGCGCCAGCACCGGACAGGATAATTCACCCCTCCACTTT.

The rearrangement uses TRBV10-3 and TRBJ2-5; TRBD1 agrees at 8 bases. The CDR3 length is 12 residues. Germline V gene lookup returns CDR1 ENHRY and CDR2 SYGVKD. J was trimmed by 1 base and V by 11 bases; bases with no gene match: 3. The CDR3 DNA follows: TGTGCCTCCGGACAGGGCCAAGAGACCCAGTACTTC. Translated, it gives CASGQGQETQYF.

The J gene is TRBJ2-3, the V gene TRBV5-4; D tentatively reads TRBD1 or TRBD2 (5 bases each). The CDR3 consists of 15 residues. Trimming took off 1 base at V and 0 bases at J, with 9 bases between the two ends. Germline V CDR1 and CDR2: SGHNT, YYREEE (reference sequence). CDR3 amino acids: CASSLRDESTDTQYF. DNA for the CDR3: TGTGCCAGCAGCTTGCGGGACGAAAGCACAGATACGCAGTATTTT.

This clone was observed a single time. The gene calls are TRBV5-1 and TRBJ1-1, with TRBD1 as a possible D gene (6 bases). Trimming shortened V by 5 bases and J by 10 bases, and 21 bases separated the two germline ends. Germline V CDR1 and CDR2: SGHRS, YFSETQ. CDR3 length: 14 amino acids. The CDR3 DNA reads TGCGCCAGCAGGCTTACCGGGGACAAAGAAGGAGCTTTCTTT. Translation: CASRLTGDKEGAFF.

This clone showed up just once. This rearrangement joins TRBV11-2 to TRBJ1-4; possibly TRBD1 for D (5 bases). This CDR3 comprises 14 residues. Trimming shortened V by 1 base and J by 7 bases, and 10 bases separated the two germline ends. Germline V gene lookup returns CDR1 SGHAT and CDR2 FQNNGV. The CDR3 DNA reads TGTGCCAGCAGCTTAGCTAGGCAGGGTGAAAAACTGTTTTTT. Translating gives CASSLARQGEKLFF.